Shown below are 15 T cell receptor beta chains from a single sample sequenced in a study of blood T cells in healthy people across ages (dated by TCRdb to about 2015). Library creation used 5' RACE. This sample was sequenced with an Illumina HiSeq 2500. The second PCR ran for roughly 7 to 12 cycles and used a J-beta primer mix along with a sample-barcoded 5' primer. TCRdb reprocessed the public reads (quality trimming at Q25 with fastp, clone calling with MiXCR) and kept in-frame beta chains. Records with the same CDR3 protein are collapsed into one entry carrying the most frequent genes and DNA. A total of 800,000 to 1,000,000 distinct CDR3 sequences appear in this sample, under 50% of them only once. Jointly, the top ten make up 13% of the sample. Sequencing input: blood. Source of these receptors: a man aged 25-45 years in good health.

The chain carries TRBV20-1 and TRBJ2-5, with 8 bases identical to TRBD1. The DNA matches TRBJ2-7 better at its end, which makes the J call doubtful. The V gene's germline CDR1 is DFQATT and CDR2 SNEGSKA (reference sequence). This CDR3 is 14 amino acids long. CDR3 amino acids: CSARRDRTKNEQYF. The CDR3 region has the DNA TGCAGTGCTAGAAGGGACAGGACTAAGAACGAGCAGTACTTC.

This clonotype has more than one count but fewer than ten. V is TRBV11-3 and J is TRBJ2-1, with D hard to call. CDR3 length: 12 amino acids. Germline V CDR1 and CDR2: SGHNT, YENEEA. The germline V and J ends were trimmed by 5 bases and 7 bases, with 9 bases remaining between them. The CDR3 DNA reads TGTGCCAGCAGCCCTAGGGTGAATGAGCAGTTCTTC. Translation: CASSPRVNEQFF.

This chain links TRBV6-1 with TRBJ1-5; D remains ambiguous. The CDR3 extends over 11 amino acids. CDR1 is MNHNS, CDR2 SASEGT, per germline. The ends were cut back, 7 bases at V and 6 bases at J, with 7 bases in the middle. CDR3 protein: CASKAGQPQHF. The CDR3 region has the DNA TGTGCCAGCAAGGCAGGTCAGCCCCAGCATTTT.

The chain has TRBV27 and TRBJ2-3, with D tentatively TRBD2 (7 bases). CDR1 is MNHEY, CDR2 SMNVEV, per germline (reference sequence). This CDR3 comprises 18 residues. V was clipped by 5 bases and J by 2 bases, with 23 bases between them. This chain's CDR3 is CASSRWNEGGAITDTQYF. The CDR3 DNA sequence: TGTGCCAGCAGTCGGTGGAACGAGGGGGGGGCAATCACAGATACGCAGTATTTT.

The chain uses TRBV6-6 and TRBJ2-1, with 13 bases lining up with TRBD2. After removal of 5 bases from V and 8 bases from J, the junction contained 6 bases not matched to a gene. The CDR3 sequence is 15 residues long. Per germline, CDR1 MNHNY and CDR2 SVGAGI (reference sequence). CDR3 loop: CASSAGLAGADEQFF. CDR3 nucleotide sequence: TGTGCCAGCAGTGCAGGACTAGCGGGGGCTGATGAGCAGTTCTTC.

Ten or more counts support this clonotype. The rearrangement joins TRBV10-3 to TRBJ2-3; perhaps TRBD2 as D (5 bases). Looked up from germline, CDR1 is ENHRY and CDR2 is SYGVKD. Trimming cost V 7 bases and J 6 bases, with 11 bases left between them. The CDR3 totals 12 residues. This CDR3 reads CAINPPGDTQYF. The CDR3 DNA follows: TGTGCCATCAACCCCCCGGGGGATACGCAGTATTTT.

The sample holds a few counts of this clonotype. This chain uses TRBV10-3 with TRBJ1-5; D perhaps matches TRBD1 (6 bases). V lost 6 bases and J 2 bases, leaving 17 bases between the germline ends. Germline CDR1 is ENHRY and CDR2 is SYGVKD. The CDR3 is made up of 16 amino acids. The CDR3 reads CAISQQGVGGNQPQHF. The CDR3 DNA reads as TGTGCCATCAGCCAACAGGGTGTTGGGGGCAATCAGCCCCAGCATTTT.

This chain uses TRBV12-3 or TRBV12-4 with TRBJ2-3, with D perhaps matching TRBD1 or TRBD2 (6 bases each). CDR3 length: 11 amino acids. The CDR3 bases are TGTGCGGCGGGACACACAGATACGCAGTATTTT. Translation gives CAAGHTDTQYF.

The rearrangement links TRBV5-1 to TRBJ2-3; 10 positions agree with TRBD1. The trim removed 4 bases at V and 3 bases at J, leaving 8 bases unmatched. The CDR3 totals 16 residues. The germline gives CDR1 SGHRS, CDR2 YFSETQ. The CDR3 DNA reads as TGCGCCAGCAGCACGGGACAGGGGAGTATTACAGATACGCAGTATTTT. Protein product: CASSTGQGSITDTQYF.

This clonotype was detected only once. The chain has TRBV2 and TRBJ2-3; 7 bases align to TRBD1. Looked up from germline, CDR1 is SNHLY and CDR2 is FYNNEI. This CDR3 region has 18 residues. V shed 8 bases and J 0 bases; nucleotides not matched to a gene: 17. The CDR3, as DNA: TGTGCCAGCCCGACGTCTCCACTAGGGGGCCTTAGCACAGATACGCAGTATTTT. Residues: CASPTSPLGGLSTDTQYF. The complete variable domain, with remaining parts taken from reference TRBV2 and TRBJ2-3, reads EPEVTQTPSHQVTQMGQEVILRCVPISNHLYFYWYRQILGQKVEFLVSFYNNEISEKSEIFDDQFSVERPDGSNFTLKIRSTKLEDSAMYFCASPTSPLGGLSTDTQYFGPGTRLTVL.

This clonotype was seen more than once but under ten times. The chain has TRBV4-1 and TRBJ2-1, with 10 bases aligning to TRBD2. V was pared by 4 bases and J by 4 bases, with 4 bases of the junction left unmatched. The germline V gene encodes CDR1 MGHRA and CDR2 YSYEKL. This CDR3 has 15 residues. The CDR3 protein is CASSPRTSGYNEQFF. CDR3 coding DNA: TGCGCCAGCAGCCCACGGACTAGCGGTTACAATGAGCAGTTCTTC.

The rearrangement uses TRBV4-2 and TRBJ2-7; 10 nucleotides match TRBD2. The CDR3 is 18 amino acids. The V gene end was trimmed by 0 bases and the J gene end by 6 bases; junction bases not matched to a gene: 14. Germline V lookup: CDR1 LGHNA, CDR2 YNFKEQ. Here the CDR3 reads CASSQDLLAGALRGEQYF. CDR3 DNA sequence: TGTGCCAGCAGCCAAGATCTCCTAGCGGGGGCTTTGAGGGGCGAGCAGTACTTC.

This clonotype was seen a few times. The V call is TRBV4-3, the J call TRBJ1-2, with a weak D call TRBD1 (5 bases). V lost 6 bases, J lost 0 bases, and 17 bases lay in between. The CDR3 is 16 residues long. Germline V CDR1 and CDR2: LGHNA, YSLEER. The DNA for the CDR3 is TGCGCCAGCAGTACCGGGACGTTAGGCCCTAACTATGGCTACACCTTC. Protein: CASSTGTLGPNYGYTF.

There are a few counts of this clonotype. The V and J genes are TRBV4-3 and TRBJ2-5; D possibly uses TRBD1 or TRBD2 (5 bases each). The CDR3 has 13 residues. The V gene's germline CDR1 is LGHNA and CDR2 YSLEER. V dropped 4 bases and J dropped 11 bases, with 17 bases sitting between them. The CDR3 region is CASSPRTGREQYF. The DNA of the CDR3 is TGCGCCAGCAGCCCCCGAACGGGACGTGAGCAGTACTTC.

The CDR3: CSVLRTGLNEKLFF. The CDR3 bases are TGCAGCGTACTTCGGACAGGTCTTAATGAAAAACTGTTTTTT. The genes are TRBV29-1 and TRBJ1-4, with TRBD1 matching over 7 bases. The trim removed 6 bases at V and 4 bases at J, leaving 8 bases unmatched. Germline lookup yields CDR1 SQVTM and CDR2 ANQGSEA. This CDR3 has 14 residues.